The 15 T cell receptor beta chains reported below all come from one sample, sequenced in a study of identical twins. TCRdb re-called the 5' RACE reads with MiXCR, one entry per CDR3 protein. This table has around 280,000 distinct CDR3 sequences, more than 6.5% appearing once. The same sample was also studied in work on yellow fever vaccine responses in identical twins.

Sequences were obtained from memory (CD45RO+) T cells sorted from blood. The receptor set was obtained from a woman aged 18-35 years in good health.

The chain combines TRBV12-3 or TRBV12-4 with TRBJ2-2; tentative D call: TRBD2 (7 bases). V was shortened by 3 bases and J by 7 bases, with 18 bases between the two germline ends. This CDR3 has 16 residues. The CDR3 protein is CASSFTTRGGGGELFF. The CDR3 bases are TGTGCCAGCAGTTTTACGACTAGAGGGGGGGGCGGGGAGCTGTTTTTT.

This clonotype was detected only a few times. The chain couples TRBV14 to TRBJ2-2, with D perhaps matching TRBD1 (6 bases). Per the germline V gene, CDR1 is SGHDN and CDR2 is FVKESK. V gave up 6 bases and J gave up 6 bases, with 17 bases separating them. CDR3 size: 15 residues. CDR3 coding DNA: TGTGCCAGCAGACCCCGTGGGGGACACTCCGGGGAGCTGTTTTTT. Translated: CASRPRGGHSGELFF.

This chain joins TRBV5-1 and TRBJ2-3; D may be TRBD2 (7 bases). Germline V lookup: CDR1 SGHRS, CDR2 YFSETQ. The CDR3 loop spans 16 amino acids. V was trimmed by 5 bases and J by 1 base, leaving 17 bases between them. The CDR3 loop reads CASRPSGAGGTDTQYF. In nucleotides, the CDR3 is TGCGCCAGCAGACCCTCGGGGGCGGGGGGCACAGATACGCAGTATTTT.

The V call is TRBV6-1, the J call TRBJ1-2, with TRBD1 matching 7 bases. V gave up 8 bases and J gave up 7 bases; unmatched junction bases: 7. The germline CDR1 and CDR2 sequences are MNHNS and SASEGT. The CDR3 sequence is 12 residues long. For the CDR3, the DNA is TGTGCCAGCTATGACAGGGTGACTGGCTACACCTTC. As protein: CASYDRVTGYTF.

V gene TRBV7-9 combines with J gene TRBJ2-7; D is unresolved. Germline-derived CDR1 and CDR2 are SEHNR and FQNEAQ (reference sequence). CDR3 size: 13 residues. V was clipped by 2 bases and J by 1 base, with 6 bases between them. The CDR3 region is CASSLSTSYEQYV. DNA of the CDR3: TGTGCCAGCAGCTTAAGTACGTCCTACGAGCAGTACGTC.

This clonotype was detected only a few times. DNA of the CDR3: TGTGCCAGCAGCTCTGGGGGTTGGGGCTACACCTTC. It encodes CASSSGGWGYTF. This chain uses TRBV7-9 with TRBJ1-2; the D gene is possibly TRBD1 (5 bases). The CDR3 spans 12 residues. With 4 bases removed from V and 8 bases from J, the gap between germline ends came to 11 bases. CDR1 is SEHNR, CDR2 FQNEAQ, per germline (reference sequence).

This clonotype was counted only a few times. The rearrangement links TRBV6-1 to TRBJ1-2; D remains ambiguous. The CDR3 is made up of 12 amino acids. Trimming shortened V by 3 bases and J by 7 bases, and 9 bases separated the two germline ends. Germline CDR1 MNHNS, CDR2 SASEGT. In nucleotides, the CDR3 is TGTGCCAGCAGTGACGGACCCCTTGGCTACACCTTC. Translated: CASSDGPLGYTF.

This clonotype was counted a single time. This sequence joins TRBV21-1 and TRBJ2-7; TRBD2, as called in the table, went unchecked against the DNA. TRBV21-1 is a pseudogene. The CDR3 is 17 amino acids. The CDR3 region is CASTPRLDSSSSYEQYV. CDR3 DNA: TGTGCCAGCACCCCAAGGCTAGATTCATCCAGCTCCTACGAGCAGTACGTC.

This chain links TRBV20-1 with TRBJ2-5; 11 bases align to TRBD2. After removal of 0 bases from V and 4 bases from J, the junction contained 13 bases not matched to a gene. The germline V gene has CDR1 DFQATT and CDR2 SNEGSKA (reference sequence). The CDR3 runs to 18 residues. The CDR3 region is CSARDLGVRLAGIETQYF. CDR3 DNA sequence: TGCAGTGCTAGAGATCTCGGGGTTCGACTAGCGGGAATAGAGACCCAGTACTTC.

This clonotype was picked up many times. The chain has TRBV5-1 and TRBJ2-5, with D possibly matching TRBD1 (6 bases). The CDR3 has 16 amino acids. Per the germline V gene, CDR1 is SGHRS and CDR2 is YFSETQ. Trimming removed 4 bases from V and 5 bases from J, with 21 bases in between. CDR3 nucleotides: TGCGCCAGCAGCACCCTACAGGGAACCGGGCATGAGACCCAGTACTTC. Amino acids: CASSTLQGTGHETQYF.

V usage is TRBV18 and J usage is TRBJ2-3, with D perhaps matching TRBD2 (5 bases). Trimming took off 1 base at V and 5 bases at J, with 7 bases between the two ends. The CDR3 covers 13 residues. Looked up from germline, CDR1 is KGHSH and CDR2 is LQKENI. CDR3 DNA sequence: TGTGCCAGCTCACCACTGGCGGGAGATACGCAGTATTTT. As protein: CASSPLAGDTQYF.

The chain combines TRBV5-4 with TRBJ2-5; no reliable D call. The V gene lost 4 bases and the J gene lost 0 bases, with 4 bases spanning the gap. The CDR3 covers 12 residues. Germline V gene lookup returns CDR1 SGHNT and CDR2 YYREEE (reference sequence). The CDR3 DNA is TGTGCCAGCAGCGGCAACCAAGAGACCCAGTACTTC. Amino acid sequence: CASSGNQETQYF.

This clonotype was found a few times. The genes are TRBV5-6 and TRBJ2-3, with D maybe TRBD1 (5 bases). CDR3 length equals 12 residues. Germline V gene data show CDR1 as SGHDT and CDR2 as YYEEEE. V lost 6 bases, J lost 5 bases, and 10 bases lay in between. CDR3 in amino acids: CASNQGIDTQYF. The CDR3 nucleotides are TGTGCCAGCAACCAGGGTATAGATACGCAGTATTTT. Together with reference TRBV5-6 and TRBJ2-3, the CDR3 gives the full variable domain: DAGVTQSPTHLIKTRGQQVTLRCSPKSGHDTVSWYQQALGQGPQFIFQYYEEEERQRGNFPDRFSGHQFPNYSSELNVNALLLGDSALYLCASNQGIDTQYFGPGTRLTVL.

The genes are TRBV20-1 and TRBJ1-2; a weak D match, TRBD1 (5 bases). Trimming removed 3 bases from V and 4 bases from J, with 21 bases in between. CDR1 is DFQATT and CDR2 is SNEGSKA in the germline V gene (reference sequence). This CDR3 contains 16 residues. Here the CDR3 DNA reads TGCAGTGCTAGGACCGGTTCAGAGGGGATCCTCTATGGCTACACCTTC. The encoded protein is CSARTGSEGILYGYTF.

Concerning this clonotype itself: Just one base apart from a much larger clone, this may be a read error. The chain has TRBV12-3 or TRBV12-4 and TRBJ2-2; tentatively, D is TRBD1 (8 bases). CDR3 size: 15 residues. The V and J ends lost 4 bases and 7 bases respectively, with 16 bases between them. The CDR3 spells CASSSDRGGVGELFF. The CDR3 nucleotides are TGTGCCAGCAGTTCAGACAGGGGAGGGGTCGGGGAGCTGTTTTTT.